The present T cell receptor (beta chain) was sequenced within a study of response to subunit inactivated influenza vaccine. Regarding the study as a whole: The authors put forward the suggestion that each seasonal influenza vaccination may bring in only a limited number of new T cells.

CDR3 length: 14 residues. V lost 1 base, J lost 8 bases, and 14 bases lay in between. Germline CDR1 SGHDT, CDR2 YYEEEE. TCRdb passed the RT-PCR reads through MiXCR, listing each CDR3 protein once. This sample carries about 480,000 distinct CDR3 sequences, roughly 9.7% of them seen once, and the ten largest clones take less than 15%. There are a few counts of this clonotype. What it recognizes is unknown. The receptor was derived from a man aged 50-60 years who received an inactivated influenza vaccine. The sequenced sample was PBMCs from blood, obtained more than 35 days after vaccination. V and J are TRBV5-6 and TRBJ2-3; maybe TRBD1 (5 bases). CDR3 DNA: TGTGCCAGCAGCTTGCAGGGTCCCCAAAGTACGCAGTATTTT. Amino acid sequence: CASSLQGPQSTQYF.